The 9 T cell receptor beta chains given below trace back to one sample, sequenced in a study of cytomegalovirus exposure and HLA in healthy donors. Here immunoSEQ multiplex PCR was the method, and the copy in TCRdb shows in-frame clones only, minus some. The table includes 50,000 to 65,000 clones, just under 95% detected once. Sequences were obtained from PBMCs. Receptor source: a woman aged 18-29 years in good health and CMV-seropositive.

The chain recombines TRBV18 with TRBJ1-1, with 7 bases lining up with TRBD1. Germline values: CDR1 KGHSH, CDR2 LQKENI. The CDR3 contains 12 residues. Trimming cost V 3 bases and J 5 bases; bases outside gene matches: 0. For the CDR3, the DNA is TGTGCCAGCTCACCGGGACAGACTGAAGCTTTCTTT. This sequence encodes CASSPGQTEAFF.

This chain connects TRBV28 to TRBJ2-5, with D unclear. Germline V CDR1 and CDR2: MDHEN, SYDVKM. The V end was cut by 6 bases, the J end by 5 bases, with 4 bases between. The CDR3 covers 10 residues. CDR3 amino acids: CASSSETQYF. The CDR3, as DNA: TGTGCCAGCAGCTCGGAGACCCAGTACTTC. The full variable domain, with the rest looked up from reference TRBV28 and TRBJ2-5, is DVKVTQSSRYLVKRTGEKVFLECVQDMDHENMFWYRQDPGLGLRLIYFSYDVKMKEKGDIPEGYSVSREKKERFSLILESASTNQTSMYLCASSSETQYFGPGTRLLVL.

The rearrangement links TRBV6-5 to TRBJ2-7; 8 bases are a match to TRBD1. V was pared by 9 bases and J by 3 bases, with 4 bases of the junction left unmatched. CDR3 length: 12 amino acids. Germline V gene data show CDR1 as MNHEY and CDR2 as SVGAGI. The CDR3 DNA follows: TGTGCCAGTCGGACAGGGAGCTACGAGCAGTACTTC. This codes for CASRTGSYEQYF.

V usage is TRBV9 and J usage is TRBJ1-3; TRBD1 aligns across 7 bases. Trimming cost V 7 bases and J 0 bases; bases outside gene matches: 7. Germline V lookup: CDR1 SGDLS, CDR2 YYNGEE. The CDR3 loop spans 15 amino acids. The CDR3 sequence: CASGGQAISGNTIYF. The CDR3 DNA reads as TGTGCCAGCGGAGGACAGGCAATCTCTGGAAACACCATATATTTT.

The chain combines TRBV5-4 with TRBJ2-7; 14 bases map to TRBD2. Germline values: CDR1 SGHNT, CDR2 YYREEE (reference sequence). The CDR3 is 15 amino acids. V gave up 0 bases and J gave up 6 bases; unmatched junction bases: 2. The CDR3 nucleotides read TGTGCCAGCAGCTTGGGGGGACTAGCGGGGGTCGAGCAGTACTTC. Its protein product is CASSLGGLAGVEQYF. Variable domain in full (rest from reference TRBV5-4 and TRBJ2-7): ETGVTQSPTHLIKTRGQQVTLRCSSQSGHNTVSWYQQALGQGPQFIFQYYREEENGRGNFPPRFSGLQFPNYSSELNVNALELDDSALYLCASSLGGLAGVEQYFGPGTRLTVT.

The chain has TRBV25-1 and TRBJ1-6, with TRBD1 matching 10 bases. In germline, CDR1 is MGHDK, CDR2 SYGVNS. This CDR3 is 15 amino acids long. V was pared by 4 bases and J by 10 bases, with 7 bases of the junction left unmatched. CDR3 residues: CASSARDRGLSPLHF. DNA of the CDR3: TGTGCCAGCAGTGCCCGGGACAGGGGTTTATCACCCCTCCACTTT.

This chain uses TRBV27 with TRBJ1-4; TRBD1 is a possible D gene (6 bases). The CDR3 contains 14 residues. CDR1 is MNHEY and CDR2 is SMNVEV in the germline V gene (reference sequence). The V gene lost 2 bases and the J gene lost 8 bases, with 12 bases spanning the gap. The chain's CDR3 is CASSLTGFGEKLFF. The CDR3 nucleotides are TGTGCCAGCAGTTTAACAGGGTTTGGGGAAAAACTGTTTTTT.

The J gene is TRBJ1-2, the V gene TRBV28, with D perhaps matching TRBD1 (5 bases). Trimming removed 6 bases at V and 5 bases at J, with 10 bases between. From germline, CDR1 is MDHEN and CDR2 SYDVKM. The CDR3 is 12 residues long. The CDR3 protein is CASSPDSYGYTF. In nucleotides, the CDR3 is TGTGCCAGCAGCCCCGACAGTTATGGCTACACCTTC.

V is TRBV28 and J is TRBJ2-5, with 11 bases matching TRBD2. J gave up 4 bases and V 3 bases, and 4 bases lay outside the gene matches. From germline, CDR1 is MDHEN and CDR2 SYDVKM. CDR3 size: 15 residues. The CDR3 DNA reads TGTGCCAGCAGTTTCCTAGCGGGGGGCCGAGAGACCCAGTACTTC. This encodes CASSFLAGGRETQYF.